This T cell receptor beta chain comes out of a study of OX40 agonist ivuxolimab in advanced cancers. Overall study results and limits: Averaged across samples, CD8+ T cells carried more expanded clones than CD4+ did.

As to this clone: Its target is not known.

V was shortened by 10 bases and J by 2 bases, with 16 bases between the two germline ends. The CDR3 is 14 amino acids. Germline CDR1 MNHEY, CDR2 SMNVEV (reference sequence). The method was immunoSEQ multiplex PCR; TCRdb's version includes in-frame clones alone and lacks a portion of them. Seen here are tens of thousands of clones, around 90% observed once, and the top ten hold about 17%. Sequences were derived from CD4+ or CD8+ T cells sorted from blood, sampled in a trial of the OX40 agonist ivuxolimab. This receptor was identified in an adult with an advanced solid tumor such as melanoma, head and neck, liver or kidney cancer. This chain joins TRBV27 and TRBJ2-3, with D tentatively TRBD2 (7 bases). The CDR3, as DNA: TGTGCCACCTCGATGGGGGGGGCCACAGATACGCAGTATTTT. Translated: CATSMGGATDTQYF.